This entry is about one T cell receptor beta chain. No cognate antigen has been identified for it. No qualities accompany the bases; no much larger clone lies one base away. The Quick-DNA Microprep Kit was used to extract genomic DNA from the sorted cells. Amplification of TCRbeta DNA was done with the immunoSEQ hsTCRbeta kit, following the protocol from the manufacturer. TCRbeta libraries were sequenced on an Illumina MiSeq instrument. Regarding the original processing steps: After out-of-frame sequences were removed, some 2 million distinct TCRbeta sequences remained, averaging around 67,000 per individual. Each individual was scored according to the count of 150 or so previously reported CMV-associated TCRbeta sequences and the total productive distinct TCRbeta count. A beta-binomial model was reimplemented in Python, and random forests from scikit-learn, run with default parameters, were trained on data from the US cohort. Classifier performance on the Belgian cohort was summarized as median AUC with percentile confidence intervals over 10,000 bootstrap iterations. TCRdb's version of the immuneACCESS table is confined to in-frame rearrangements and falls short of the full clone set. An unresolved V gene accounts for under half of the shortfall where checked; the remainder is of unknown origin. The V and J calls and clone size were taken over from that table, and D and trimming were inferred from the DNA. The sample records some 29,000 clones, about three quarters of which are singletons. Roughly 0.65% of the sample is in the top ten clones.

The CDR3 holds 11 amino acids from the cysteine to the phenylalanine. Only CDR3 DNA remains: 33 bases, in frame from the first base. CDR1 and CDR2, looked up from the germline V gene (reference sequence), are DFQATT and SNEGSKA. Germline trimming amounts to 6 bases on V and 13 bases on J, with 12 as the count of junction bases outside the gene matches. The data belong to a study of memory CD4+ T cells and cytomegalovirus serostatus (dated by TCRdb to between 2018 and 2020). General notes on the study: The cohort comprised roughly 35 healthy Belgian adults, 9 CMV seropositive and some 24 CMV seronegative. To replicate a published TCR-based CMV serostatus classifier, the study sequenced CD4+ memory TCRbeta repertoires from a Belgian cohort whose cytomegalovirus serostatus was known. Study-level results and caveats: The results were read as suggesting that the CMV-associated TCR signature is, for the most part, present in the CD4+ memory repertoire. Only CD4+CD45RO+ memory cells were sequenced, in contrast to the original study, which included naive and memory CD4+ and CD8+ populations. A median bootstrapped AUC of 0.95 with a 95% CI of 0.76-1.00 was achieved on the Belgian cohort by the original-framework classifier. For CMV serostatus prediction, a median bootstrapped AUC of 0.95 was reached with the original framework, and a median bootstrapped AUC of about 0.91 was reached with a US-trained random forest. Of over 150 previously reported CMV-associated TCRbeta sequences, 60 to 85 appeared in the CD4+ memory repertoires, each in one to five individuals.

A FACSAria II was used to sort memory CD4+ T cells, defined as single viable CD3+CD4+CD8-CD45RO+ cells. CMV serostatus was assessed using a Roche Elecsys assay, by which serum IgG against CMV pp150, pp28, p38 and p52 was detected. Once the samples were thawed, total CD4+ T cells were enriched through positive selection using CD4 magnetic microbeads. Samples originated from another study that specifically interrogated the CD4+ T cell memory repertoire. Peripheral blood mononuclear cells were isolated and cryopreserved according to standard operating procedures, and serum was stored at -80 degrees C. CD3-PerCP (BW264/56), CD4-APC (RPA-T4), CD45RO-PE (UCHT1) and CD8-Pacific Orange (3B5) antibodies were used for staining, and non-viable cells were excluded with Sytox blue.

The sample was memory CD4+ T cells from blood. The chain joins TRBV20-1 to TRBJ2-7, with 7 bases matching TRBD1. This clonotype originated in an adult in good health and CMV-seronegative. Some clones in this sample may be carry-over from other donors' samples. The nucleotide sequence is given as TGCAGTGCCGAAGGGGACAGCTCCTTCTACTTC. Its amino acids are CSAEGDSSFYF.